This record concerns one TCR beta chain sequence. The antigen remains undetermined. The sample belongs to a study of blood T cells in healthy people across ages. General study findings and limits: More naive CD4+ cells and higher diversity were found in long-lived than in aged donors. Age advanced and TCR beta diversity per million T cells fell, roughly linearly.

A sample-barcoded 5' primer and a J-beta primer mix were used in a second PCR of roughly 7 to 12 cycles. Template switching added a 12-random-nucleotide identifier to every cDNA molecule. TCRdb re-derived calls from the 5' RACE reads in MiXCR, one entry per CDR3 protein. The sample lists 700,000 to 1,000,000 distinct CDR3 sequences; around 43% were seen once. Germline CDR1 reads LGHNA; CDR2 reads YSLEER. Losses at the gene ends were 4 bases for V and 9 bases for J; bases not matched to a gene: 10. This CDR3 region has 15 residues. The rearrangement links TRBV4-3 to TRBJ2-1, with 9 bases aligning to TRBD2. This receptor was obtained from a man between 60 and 75 years old in good health. The sequenced material came from blood. The CDR3 here is CASSRGGGAGSEQFF. The CDR3 nucleotides read TGCGCCAGCAGCCGGGGCGGGGGGGCCGGAAGTGAGCAGTTCTTC.